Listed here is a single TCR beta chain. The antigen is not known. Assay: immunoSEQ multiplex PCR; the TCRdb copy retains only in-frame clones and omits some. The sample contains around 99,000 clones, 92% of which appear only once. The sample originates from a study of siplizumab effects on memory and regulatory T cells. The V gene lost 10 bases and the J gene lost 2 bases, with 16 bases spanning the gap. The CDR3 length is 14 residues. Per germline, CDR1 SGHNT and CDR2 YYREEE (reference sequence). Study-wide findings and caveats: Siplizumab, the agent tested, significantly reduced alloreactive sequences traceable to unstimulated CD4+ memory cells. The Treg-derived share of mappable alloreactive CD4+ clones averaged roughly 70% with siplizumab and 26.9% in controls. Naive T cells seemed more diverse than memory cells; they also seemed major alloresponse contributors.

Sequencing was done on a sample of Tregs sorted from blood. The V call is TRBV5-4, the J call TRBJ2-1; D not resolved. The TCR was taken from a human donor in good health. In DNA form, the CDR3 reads TGTGCCTACACTGGATTAGTTGCCTACAATGAGCAGTTCTTC. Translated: CAYTGLVAYNEQFF.